Included here is one T cell receptor beta chain sequence, with context. The sample originates from a study of blood T cell repertoires in COVID-19. Study information: Sources were T cells, B-cell-depleted T cells, or PBMCs; the material itself was cDNA or gDNA.

With 1 base removed from V and 0 bases from J, the gap between germline ends came to 13 bases. The V gene's germline CDR1 is SEHNR and CDR2 FQNEAQ (reference sequence). The CDR3 is 16 residues long. In the original workflow: By means of reference gene primer amplification, nucleated cell counts were estimated. Profiled with immunoSEQ multiplex PCR; TCRdb holds only in-frame clones, not every one. From that table come the V and J calls and clone size; the DNA was used to work out D and trimming. The sample yields 110,000 to 150,000 clones, 80% to 90% seen once. The V gene is TRBV7-9, the J gene TRBJ2-7; D might be TRBD2 (6 bases). This TCR derives from a woman aged 60-75 years with active COVID-19. The sequencing input was peripheral blood. CDR3 bases: TGTGCCAGCAGCTTAGTTTCTGTCGGGAGCTCCTACGAGCAGTACTTC. Translating it yields CASSLVSVGSSYEQYF.